This T cell receptor beta chain was documented in a study of cytomegalovirus exposure and HLA in healthy donors. Study details: Of fewer than 450 genotyped donors, more than 75% clustered with self-reported Caucasian donors.

Turning to this clone: Mismatch with germline at one junction end may stem from a read error.

Amplification used 60 Vbeta primers and 13 Jbeta primers. Profiling relied on immunoSEQ multiplex PCR, and the TCRdb table lists in-frame clones only, not all of them. The sample has fewer than 130,000 clones; over 65% are singletons. Germline loops: CDR1 SGHDT, CDR2 YYEEEE. The CDR3 has 14 amino acids. J is TRBJ2-5 and V is TRBV5-6, with D uncertain. The clonotype originates from a man aged 25-45 years in good health and CMV-seropositive. Sequencing was performed on PBMCs. The CDR3 sequence is CASSRGGFQEAQYF. Here the CDR3 DNA reads TGTGCCAGCAGCCGCGGCGGTTTTCAAGAGGCCCAGTACTTC. The variable domain in full, with the rest retrieved from reference TRBV5-6 and TRBJ2-5, is DAGVTQSPTHLIKTRGQQVTLRCSPKSGHDTVSWYQQALGQGPQFIFQYYEEEERQRGNFPDRFSGHQFPNYSSELNVNALLLGDSALYLCASSRGGFQEAQYFGPGTRLLVL.